This T cell receptor beta chain was recorded in a study of blood T cell repertoires in COVID-19. Participants came from about two dozen US areas, aged about 18 to 95 years. Here immunoSEQ multiplex PCR was the method, and the copy in TCRdb shows in-frame clones only, minus some. In the table there are around 320,000 clones, around 89% of which are singletons. After removal of 1 base from V and 9 bases from J, the junction contained 6 bases not matched to a gene. The CDR3 has 15 residues. The germline V gene has CDR1 SEHNR and CDR2 FQNEAQ (reference sequence). The chain employs TRBV7-9 and TRBJ1-6, with TRBD1 matching over 7 bases. Sequencing was performed on PBMCs or T cells enriched from blood (not recorded which). This clonotype was sampled from a woman younger than 30 with acute COVID-19. For the CDR3, the DNA is TGTGCCAGCAGCTTAGGACAGGGCAAAGGTTCACCCCTCCACTTT. Translated, it gives CASSLGQGKGSPLHF.